The 22 T cell receptor beta chains given below trace back to one sample, sequenced in a study of T cells in Graves' hyperthyroidism and ophthalmopathy (dated by TCRdb to about 2019). The library was built by means of multiplex PCR. The sequencer was an Illumina HiSeq 2000. TCR beta CDR3 regions were amplified from RNA transcripts. The first round of RT-PCR for the TCR CDR3 was performed with the HTBI primer set and the Qiagen OneStep RT-PCR kit. TCRdb reprocessing: public reads trimmed at Q25 with fastp, clones called with MiXCR, in-frame beta chains kept. Rows with a matching CDR3 protein are joined into one entry that keeps the most common DNA and genes. For this sample there are over 500,000 distinct CDR3 sequences; about 45% appear just once. About two fifths of the sample is held by the ten biggest clonotypes. Source material: peripheral blood or thyroid tissue (not recorded which). These receptors were obtained from an adult woman with Graves' disease, either hyperthyroidism or ophthalmopathy (not recorded which).

This sequence joins TRBV7-9 and TRBJ1-4, with D tentatively TRBD1 (6 bases). Germline CDR1 SEHNR, CDR2 FQNEAQ (reference sequence). V shed 1 base and J shed 3 bases, with 12 bases lying between them. The CDR3 sequence is 16 residues long. CDR3 nucleotide sequence: TGTGCCAGCAGCTTAGAAGTGGACAGCCCTAATGAAAAACTGTTTTTT. Translating gives CASSLEVDSPNEKLFF.

V and J are TRBV29-1 and TRBJ1-4; D is undetermined. The CDR3 sequence is 16 residues long. Trimming cost V 6 bases and J 4 bases, with 21 bases left between them. The germline V gene encodes CDR1 SQVTM and CDR2 ANQGSEA. CDR3 residues: CSVKTTGRINNEKLFF. The CDR3 DNA reads TGCAGCGTCAAAACCACCGGGAGAATTAATAATGAAAAACTGTTTTTT.

This chain links TRBV6-5 with TRBJ2-2; D gene ambiguous. The CDR3 is 12 amino acids. Trimming took 7 bases from V and 8 from J, leaving 11 bases between them. CDR1 is MNHEY and CDR2 is SVGAGI in the germline V gene. CDR3 protein: CASTQGGGELFF. Here the CDR3 DNA reads TGTGCCAGCACCCAAGGCGGAGGGGAGCTGTTTTTT.

This clonotype was observed a handful of times. This chain links TRBV4-2 with TRBJ1-3, with D possibly being TRBD1 (5 bases). Germline V lookup: CDR1 LGHNA, CDR2 YNFKEQ. Between the trimmed V and J ends, which lost 0 bases and 0 bases, there was a span of 6 bases. The CDR3 is 15 amino acids. Written as DNA, the CDR3 is TGTGCCAGCAGCCAAGAGGGGGGCTCTGGAAACACCATATATTTT. This sequence encodes CASSQEGGSGNTIYF.

This clonotype was detected only a few times. The rearrangement uses TRBV27 and TRBJ1-3; D gene uncertain. Trimming shortened V by 3 bases and J by 3 bases, and 6 bases separated the two germline ends. The CDR3 sequence is 13 residues long. Looked up from germline, CDR1 is MNHEY and CDR2 is SMNVEV (reference sequence). The CDR3: CASSFWGGNTIYF. For the CDR3, the DNA is TGTGCCAGCAGTTTCTGGGGTGGAAACACCATATATTTT.

The chain carries TRBV2 and TRBJ1-2; D is ambiguous. The CDR3 runs to 11 residues. The V and J ends lost 10 bases and 7 bases respectively, with 13 bases between them. Germline lookup yields CDR1 SNHLY and CDR2 FYNNEI. CDR3 sequence: CATTSQVGYTF. The CDR3 nucleotides read TGTGCCACCACCTCTCAGGTTGGCTACACCTTC.

This clonotype was detected only a few times. The chain recombines TRBV3-1 with TRBJ1-5, with 9 positions matching TRBD1. CDR3 size: 16 residues. In germline, CDR1 is LGHDT, CDR2 YNNKEL (reference sequence). Losses at the gene ends were 4 bases for V and 6 bases for J; bases not matched to a gene: 10. CDR3 sequence (DNA): TGTGCCAGCAGCCTCGGATATGGGACAGGGTCTCAGCCCCAGCATTTT. As protein: CASSLGYGTGSQPQHF. The entire variable domain, with the rest obtained from reference TRBV3-1 and TRBJ1-5, is as follows: DTAVSQTPKYLVTQMGNDKSIKCEQNLGHDTMYWYKQDSKKFLKIMFSYNNKELIINETVPNRFSPKSPDKAHLNLHINSLELGDSAVYFCASSLGYGTGSQPQHFGDGTRLSIL.

The chain recombines TRBV5-1 with TRBJ1-1; weak D call: TRBD1 (6 bases). The CDR3 loop spans 15 amino acids. CDR1 is SGHRS and CDR2 is YFSETQ in the germline V gene. V lost 4 bases and J lost 1, with 14 bases in between. DNA for the CDR3: TGCGCCAGCAGCCGAAAGACAGGCCCGAACACTGAAGCTTTCTTT. Residues: CASSRKTGPNTEAFF.

The chain joins TRBV2 to TRBJ2-2; TRBD1 is a possible D gene (7 bases). Trimming removed 8 bases at V and 4 bases at J, with 20 bases between. The CDR3 is made up of 16 amino acids. Germline V gives CDR1 SNHLY, CDR2 FYNNEI. The CDR3 sequence: CASSREQGMSTGELFF. CDR3 DNA: TGTGCCAGCTCGCGGGAACAGGGGATGTCCACCGGGGAGCTGTTTTTT.

This clonotype appeared many times. The chain is built from TRBV11-2 and TRBJ2-7, with D perhaps TRBD1 (6 bases). The germline gives CDR1 SGHAT, CDR2 FQNNGV. The CDR3 runs 15 residues. Between the trimmed V and J ends, which lost 6 bases and 1 base, there was a span of 16 bases. CDR3 in DNA: TGTGCCAGCAGTCGGCCTGAGAGGGGGTCCTACGAGCAGTACTTC. Protein: CASSRPERGSYEQYF.

J is TRBJ1-5 and V is TRBV29-1; TRBD1 matches at 7 bases. J lost 1 base, V lost 6 bases, and 3 bases had no gene match. Germline-derived CDR1 and CDR2 are SQVTM and ANQGSEA. The CDR3 runs 13 residues. The CDR3 loop is CSVGTVSNQPQHF. CDR3 nucleotides: TGCAGCGTAGGGACAGTCAGCAATCAGCCCCAGCATTTT.

Remarks on this clonotype: Since a much larger clone is just one base distant, this may be a read error. The rearrangement joins TRBV7-8 to TRBJ2-2; the match to TRBD2 covers 10 bases. The junction had 8 bases not matched to a gene; V was cut back by 4 bases and J by 3 bases. Germline V gives CDR1 SGHVS, CDR2 FQNEAQ. The CDR3 is 17 residues long. The CDR3 region is CASSYGSGTSDTGELFF. The CDR3 region has the DNA TGTGCCAGCAGCTACGGGTCGGGGACTAGCGACACCGGGGAGCTGTTTTTT.

This clonotype has a single count. CDR3 in amino acids: CATGGGTNTGELFF. As DNA, the CDR3 is TGTGCCACCGGTGGGGGGACGAACACCGGGGAGCTGTTTTTT. V and J are TRBV24-1 and TRBJ2-2; D is possibly TRBD2 (6 bases). The germline CDR1 and CDR2 sequences are KGHDR and SFDVKD. The CDR3 consists of 14 residues. The V end was cut by 9 bases, the J end by 0 bases, with 10 bases between.

This clonotype was detected many times. The V gene is TRBV12-3 or TRBV12-4, the J gene TRBJ2-7; TRBD1 matches at 9 bases. The CDR3 loop spans 15 amino acids. J was trimmed by 2 bases and V by 5 bases; bases with no gene match: 7. This CDR3 is CASSGPGQGAYEQYF. CDR3 nucleotides: TGTGCCAGCAGTGGTCCGGGACAGGGAGCCTACGAGCAGTACTTC.

In DNA, the CDR3 is TGTGCCAGCCAAAAGGACATCGGATATGAAAACACTGAAGCTTTCTTT. This encodes CASQKDIGYENTEAFF. The chain uses TRBV2 and TRBJ1-1; D is possibly TRBD1 (5 bases). From germline, CDR1 is SNHLY and CDR2 FYNNEI. The CDR3 extends over 16 amino acids. The V gene lost 8 bases and the J gene lost 2 bases, with 21 bases spanning the gap.

The count of this clonotype is one. The J gene is TRBJ2-5, the V gene TRBV12-3 or TRBV12-4; D gene unclear. The CDR3 contains 14 residues. V dropped 5 bases and J dropped 0 bases, with 10 bases sitting between them. The CDR3 spells CASSLRPNQETQYF. The CDR3 region has the DNA TGTGCCAGCAGTCTTCGACCCAACCAAGAGACCCAGTACTTC.

Notes on this clonotype: Germline is not matched at one junction end, which may reflect a read error. CDR3 amino acids: CASSPDPLRADTQYF. For the CDR3, the DNA is TGCGCCAGCAGCCCCGACCCCCTTCGAGCAGATACGCAGTATTTT. The chain couples TRBV9 to TRBJ2-3; no firm D call. There are 15 residues in the CDR3. Germline V gives CDR1 SGDLS, CDR2 YYNGEE.

This chain links TRBV15 with TRBJ1-5, with D unresolved. The CDR3 runs to 13 residues. Between the trimmed V and J ends, which lost 3 bases and 11 bases, there was a span of 14 bases. The germline CDR1 and CDR2 sequences are LNHNV and YYDKDF (reference sequence). The CDR3 nucleotides are TGTGCCACCAGCAGCCAAGTCGGTGGAGCCCAGCATTTT. Translation: CATSSQVGGAQHF.

The table lists this clonotype with a few counts. The chain links TRBV2 to TRBJ1-2; 11 bases align to TRBD1. V gave up 6 bases and J gave up 7 bases; unmatched junction bases: 10. This CDR3 region has 15 residues. CDR1 is SNHLY and CDR2 is FYNNEI in the germline V gene. The CDR3 nucleotides are TGTGCCAGCAGCTTACGCGGACAGGGGGCGGTTGGCTACACCTTC. Protein sequence: CASSLRGQGAVGYTF.

This clonotype has a count of ten or more. The rearrangement uses TRBV2 and TRBJ2-5, with D perhaps TRBD2 (6 bases). V was cut by 6 bases and J by 1 base, with 12 bases left in between. Germline-derived CDR1 and CDR2 are SNHLY and FYNNEI. CDR3 length equals 14 residues. The CDR3 region is CASSRGGFQETQYF. The CDR3 nucleotides are TGTGCCAGCAGCCGAGGAGGGTTCCAAGAGACCCAGTACTTC.

This clonotype was detected only once. This rearrangement joins TRBV29-1 to TRBJ1-2; 8 nucleotides match TRBD1. V lost 4 bases to trimming and J lost 11 bases; unmatched junction nucleotides: 0. This CDR3 spans 9 amino acids. CDR1 and CDR2 (germline): SQVTM, ANQGSEA. Here the CDR3 DNA reads TGCAGCGTTGGACAGGGGTACACCTTC. This sequence encodes CSVGQGYTF. Variable domain in full (rest from reference TRBV29-1 and TRBJ1-2): SAVISQKPSRDICQRGTSLTIQCQVDSQVTMMFWYRQQPGQSLTLIATANQGSEATYESGFVIDKFPISRPNLTFSTLTVSNMSPEDSSIYLCSVGQGYTFGSGTRLTVV.

V gene TRBV20-1 combines with J gene TRBJ1-3; 7 bases align to TRBD1. V shed 6 bases and J 8 bases; nucleotides not matched to a gene: 13. Germline V gene sequence: CDR1 DFQATT, CDR2 SNEGSKA (reference sequence). The CDR3 is 14 residues long. In DNA, the CDR3 is TGCAGTGCAACGACAGGGAAGGCCGAGCACACCATATATTTT. Translated: CSATTGKAEHTIYF.